The rows below give T cell receptor beta chains drawn from one sample of a study of T cell repertoires in cytomegalovirus infection. TCRdb used MiXCR to reprocess the reads, holding one entry per CDR3 protein. The data show tens of thousands of distinct CDR3 sequences, with around 21% seen just once and around half held by the top ten. For these TCRs, the target antigens are not known. The sample consisted of CD8+ T cells from cultured PBMCs, taken from culture after CMV antigen stimulation. Receptors originate from a human donor in good health (CMV status not recorded). Some clones in this sample may be carry-over from other donors' samples. Both conserved end residues are trimmed from each CDR3.

J	V	CDR3
TRBJ2-7	TRBV6-1	ASKLAGGPVEQY
TRBJ2-7	TRBV27	ASSRPAPRDGIYEQY
TRBJ1-5	TRBV7-6	ASSLKAGEGGQPQH
TRBJ2-7	TRBV7-2	ASSFRDAVYEQY
TRBJ2-7	TRBV7-8	ASSGTSGLSSYEQY
TRBJ2-1	TRBV7-6	ASSLTSRAEQF
TRBJ2-7	TRBV28	ASSLGQAGYEQY
TRBJ1-1	TRBV4-1	ASSQEPGQIYFEAF
TRBJ2-7	TRBV6-6	ASSYSWGSYEQY
TRBJ2-7	TRBV27	ASSLAGRSYEQY
TRBJ2-2	TRBV15	ATSSFGGAGTGELF
TRBJ1-2	TRBV5-6	ASSLDGSGYGYT
TRBJ2-3	TRBV28	ASNTPWRESTDTQY
TRBJ2-7	TRBV10-2	ASSVPASYEQY
TRBJ2-2	TRBV10-1	ATPEGSAYGLGDTGELF
TRBJ2-1	TRBV27	ASGDNEQF
TRBJ2-1	TRBV7-2	ASSLIWNEQF
TRBJ2-2	TRBV5-6	ASSPTRNTGELF
TRBJ2-3	TRBV7-8	ASSASRLADSTDTQY
TRBJ2-7	TRBV19	ASSPYTGLAGGYEQY
TRBJ2-3	TRBV5-1	ASPGERGGADTQY
TRBJ1-1	TRBV5-1	ASSSRADTEAF
TRBJ1-1	TRBV6-2/TRBV6-3	ASSPTGTEAF
TRBJ2-7	TRBV10-2	ASLSGRTSYEQY
TRBJ1-2	TRBV12-5	ASGLGGGTTGYGYT
TRBJ1-2	TRBV28	ASSFFVGRKNGYT
TRBJ2-4	TRBV7-8	ASRDRDAKNIQY
TRBJ1-1	TRBV6-1	ASSEYLDRINTEAF
TRBJ2-7	TRBV27	ASSKVRTGGFVQY
TRBJ1-1	TRBV12-3/TRBV12-4	ASSLVANTEAF
TRBJ2-7	TRBV20-1	SASLGGYNPGDEQY
TRBJ2-1	TRBV4-3	ASSQDGQGAYNEQF
TRBJ1-1	TRBV19	ASSIPGRVGTEAF
TRBJ1-2	TRBV6-1	ASSERPGPKGGYT
TRBJ2-1	TRBV7-2	ASTSGGLAGGNEQF
TRBJ2-1	TRBV10-3	AIGNPDYNEQF
TRBJ1-1	TRBV27	ASSPKDGGRMNTEAF
TRBJ2-7	TRBV12-3/TRBV12-4	ASSLARLSYEQY
TRBJ2-7	TRBV27	ASSFLPTGGNEQY
TRBJ1-1	TRBV5-1	ASSRGENTEAF
TRBJ1-5	TRBV10-1	ASSEGNQPQH
TRBJ1-1	TRBV7-3	ASSLNLVTEAF
TRBJ1-2	TRBV12-3/TRBV12-4	ASSMGGPNIYGYT
TRBJ1-1	TRBV19	ASSMDQGITEAF